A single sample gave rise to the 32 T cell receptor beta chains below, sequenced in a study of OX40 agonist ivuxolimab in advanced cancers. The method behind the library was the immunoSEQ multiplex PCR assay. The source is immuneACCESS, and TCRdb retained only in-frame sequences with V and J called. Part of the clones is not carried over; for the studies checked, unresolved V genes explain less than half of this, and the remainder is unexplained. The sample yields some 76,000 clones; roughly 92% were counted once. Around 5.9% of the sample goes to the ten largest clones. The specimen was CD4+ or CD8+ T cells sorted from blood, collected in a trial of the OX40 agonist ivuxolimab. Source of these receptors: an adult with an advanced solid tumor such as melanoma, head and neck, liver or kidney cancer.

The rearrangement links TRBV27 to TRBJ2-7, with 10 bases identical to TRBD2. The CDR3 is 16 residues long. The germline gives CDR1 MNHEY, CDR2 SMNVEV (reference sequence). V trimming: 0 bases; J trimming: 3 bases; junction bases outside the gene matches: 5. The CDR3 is CASSLSLGLADYEQYF. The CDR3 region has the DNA TGTGCCAGCAGTTTATCGTTAGGACTAGCGGACTACGAGCAGTACTTC.

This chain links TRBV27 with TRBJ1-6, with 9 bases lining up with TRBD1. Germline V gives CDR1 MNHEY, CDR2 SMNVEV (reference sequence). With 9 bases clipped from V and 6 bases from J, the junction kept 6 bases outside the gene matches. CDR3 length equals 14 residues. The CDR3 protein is CASLDRGRNSPLHF. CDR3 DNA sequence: TGTGCCAGTCTGGACAGGGGACGTAATTCACCCCTCCACTTT.

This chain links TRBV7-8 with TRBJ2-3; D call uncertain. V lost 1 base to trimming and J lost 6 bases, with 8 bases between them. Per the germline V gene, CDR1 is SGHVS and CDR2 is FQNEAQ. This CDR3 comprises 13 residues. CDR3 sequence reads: CASSLVASDTQYF. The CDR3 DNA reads TGTGCCAGCAGCTTAGTAGCCTCTGATACGCAGTATTTT.

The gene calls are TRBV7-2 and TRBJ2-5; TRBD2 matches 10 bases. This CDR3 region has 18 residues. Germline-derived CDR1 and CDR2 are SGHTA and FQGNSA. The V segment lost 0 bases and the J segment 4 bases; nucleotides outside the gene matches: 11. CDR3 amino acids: CASSLAGSGRRGGETQYF. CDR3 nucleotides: TGTGCCAGCAGCTTAGCGGGTAGCGGGAGGCGTGGCGGAGAGACCCAGTACTTC. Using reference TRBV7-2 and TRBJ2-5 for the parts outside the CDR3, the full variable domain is GAGVSQSPSNKVTEKGKDVELRCDPISGHTALYWYRQSLGQGLEFLIYFQGNSAPDKSGLPSDRFSAERTGGSVSTLTIQRTQQEDSAVYLCASSLAGSGRRGGETQYFGPGTRLLVL.

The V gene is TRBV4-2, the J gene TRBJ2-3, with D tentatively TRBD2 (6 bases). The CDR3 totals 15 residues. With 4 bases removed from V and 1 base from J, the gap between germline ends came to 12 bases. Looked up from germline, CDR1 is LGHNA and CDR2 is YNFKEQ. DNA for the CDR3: TGTGCCAGCAGCCCTCGGGAGAGGGGCACAGATACGCAGTATTTT. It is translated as CASSPRERGTDTQYF.

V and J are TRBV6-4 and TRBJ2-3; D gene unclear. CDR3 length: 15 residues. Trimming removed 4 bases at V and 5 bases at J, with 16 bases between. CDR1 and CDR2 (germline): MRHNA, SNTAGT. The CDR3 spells CASSGPPYRIDTQYF. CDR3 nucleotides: TGTGCCAGCAGTGGCCCTCCCTATAGGATAGATACGCAGTATTTT.

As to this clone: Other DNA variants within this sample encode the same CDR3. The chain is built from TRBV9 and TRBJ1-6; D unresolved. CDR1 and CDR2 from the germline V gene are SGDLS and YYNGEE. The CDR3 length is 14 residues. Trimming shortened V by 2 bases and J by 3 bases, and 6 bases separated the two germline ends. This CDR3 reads CASSVGGYNSPLHF. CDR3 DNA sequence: TGTGCCAGCAGCGTGGGCGGCTATAATTCACCCCTCCACTTT.

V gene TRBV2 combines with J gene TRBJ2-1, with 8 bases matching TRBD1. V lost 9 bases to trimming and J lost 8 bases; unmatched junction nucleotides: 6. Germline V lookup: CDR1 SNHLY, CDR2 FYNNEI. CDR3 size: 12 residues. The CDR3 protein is CASLDRDYEQFF. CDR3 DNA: TGTGCCAGTTTGGACAGGGATTATGAGCAGTTCTTC.

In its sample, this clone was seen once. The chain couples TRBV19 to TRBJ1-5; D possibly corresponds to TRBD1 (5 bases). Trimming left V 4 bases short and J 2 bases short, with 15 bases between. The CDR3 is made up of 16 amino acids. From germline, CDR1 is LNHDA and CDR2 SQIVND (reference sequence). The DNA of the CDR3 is TGTGCCAGTAGTACATACTCCCAGGGAGGCAATCAGCCCCAGCATTTT. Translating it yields CASSTYSQGGNQPQHF.

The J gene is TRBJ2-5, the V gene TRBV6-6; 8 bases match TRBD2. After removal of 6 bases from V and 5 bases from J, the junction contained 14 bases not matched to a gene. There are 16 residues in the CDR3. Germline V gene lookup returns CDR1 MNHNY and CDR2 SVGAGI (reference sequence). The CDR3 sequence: CASRGPGLGEGETQYF. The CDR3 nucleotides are TGTGCCAGCAGGGGTCCGGGACTAGGAGAGGGGGAGACCCAGTACTTC.

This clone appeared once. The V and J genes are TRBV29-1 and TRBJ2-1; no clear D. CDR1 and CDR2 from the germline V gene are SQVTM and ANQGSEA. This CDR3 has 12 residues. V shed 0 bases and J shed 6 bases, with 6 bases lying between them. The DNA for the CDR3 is TGCAGCGTTGAAGAATCGGGCAATGAGCAGTTCTTC. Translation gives CSVEESGNEQFF.

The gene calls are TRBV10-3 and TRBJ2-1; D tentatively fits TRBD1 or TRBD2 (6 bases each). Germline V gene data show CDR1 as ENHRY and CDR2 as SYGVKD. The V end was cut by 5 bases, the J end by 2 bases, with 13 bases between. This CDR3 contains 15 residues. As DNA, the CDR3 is TGTGCCATCAGTCTAGAAGGGGGGCCCTACAATGAGCAGTTCTTC. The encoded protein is CAISLEGGPYNEQFF.

The DNA of the CDR3 is TGTGCCAGCAGCGCTTTCGGGACGCCGCAAGAGACCCAGTACTTC. As protein: CASSAFGTPQETQYF. The chain uses TRBV9 and TRBJ2-5, with D perhaps being TRBD1 or TRBD2 (5 bases each). Trimming stripped 3 bases from V and 2 bases from J, with 14 bases between. The CDR3 has 15 residues. The germline CDR1 and CDR2 sequences are SGDLS and YYNGEE.

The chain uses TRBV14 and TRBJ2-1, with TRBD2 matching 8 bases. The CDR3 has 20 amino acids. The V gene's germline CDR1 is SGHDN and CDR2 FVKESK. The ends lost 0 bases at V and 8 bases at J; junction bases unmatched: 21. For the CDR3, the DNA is TGTGCCAGCAGCCAAGATAGATCTCTATCCCGGGGACTAGTTCGTGATGAGCAGTTCTTC. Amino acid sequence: CASSQDRSLSRGLVRDEQFF.

CDR3 DNA: TGTGCCAGTAGTCGGCGACCCGCGGGTCTTAGCAATCAGCCCCAGCATTTT. Amino acids: CASSRRPAGLSNQPQHF. The V gene is TRBV19, the J gene TRBJ1-5; D gene uncertain. Germline loops: CDR1 LNHDA, CDR2 SQIVND (reference sequence). CDR3 length: 17 residues. V lost 5 bases to trimming and J lost 0 bases, with 17 bases between them. Variable domain in full (rest from reference TRBV19 and TRBJ1-5): DGGITQSPKYLFRKEGQNVTLSCEQNLNHDAMYWYRQDPGQGLRLIYYSQIVNDFQKGDIAEGYSVSREKKESFPLTVTSAQKNPTAFYLCASSRRPAGLSNQPQHFGDGTRLSIL.

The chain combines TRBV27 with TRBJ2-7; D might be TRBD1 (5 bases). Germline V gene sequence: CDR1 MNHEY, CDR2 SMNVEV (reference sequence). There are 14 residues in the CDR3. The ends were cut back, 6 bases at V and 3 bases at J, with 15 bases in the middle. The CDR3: CASSFKGRVYEQYF. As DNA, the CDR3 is TGTGCCAGCAGCTTCAAAGGCAGGGTCTACGAGCAGTACTTC.

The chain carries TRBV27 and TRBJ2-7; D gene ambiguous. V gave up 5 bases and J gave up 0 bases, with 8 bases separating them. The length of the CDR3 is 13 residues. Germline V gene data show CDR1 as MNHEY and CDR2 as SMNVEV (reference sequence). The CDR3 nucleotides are TGTGCCAGCAGTCGGACGGCCTCCTACGAGCAGTACTTC. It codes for CASSRTASYEQYF.

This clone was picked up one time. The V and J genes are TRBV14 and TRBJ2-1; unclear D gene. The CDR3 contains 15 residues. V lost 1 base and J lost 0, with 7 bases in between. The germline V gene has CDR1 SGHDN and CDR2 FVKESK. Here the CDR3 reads CASSQGQVSYNEQFF. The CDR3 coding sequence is TGTGCCAGCAGCCAAGGTCAGGTCTCCTACAATGAGCAGTTCTTC.

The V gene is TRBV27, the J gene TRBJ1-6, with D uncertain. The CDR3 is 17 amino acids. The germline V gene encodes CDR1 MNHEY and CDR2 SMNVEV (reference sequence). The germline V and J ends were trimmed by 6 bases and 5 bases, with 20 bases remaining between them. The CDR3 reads CASRVYLFPADNSPLHF. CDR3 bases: TGTGCCAGCAGGGTTTATTTATTCCCTGCAGATAATTCACCCCTCCACTTT.

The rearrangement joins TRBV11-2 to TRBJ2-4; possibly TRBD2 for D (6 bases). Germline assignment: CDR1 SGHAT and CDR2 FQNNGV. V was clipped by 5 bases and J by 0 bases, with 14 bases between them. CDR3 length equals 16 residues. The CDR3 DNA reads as TGTGCCAGCAGCAACTGGGAGGCTTTAGCCAAAAACATTCAGTACTTC. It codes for CASSNWEALAKNIQYF. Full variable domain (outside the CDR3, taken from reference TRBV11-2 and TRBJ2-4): EAGVAQSPRYKIIEKRQSVAFWCNPISGHATLYWYQQILGQGPKLLIQFQNNGVVDDSQLPKDRFSAERLKGVDSTLKIQPAKLEDSAVYLCASSNWEALAKNIQYFGAGTRLSVL.

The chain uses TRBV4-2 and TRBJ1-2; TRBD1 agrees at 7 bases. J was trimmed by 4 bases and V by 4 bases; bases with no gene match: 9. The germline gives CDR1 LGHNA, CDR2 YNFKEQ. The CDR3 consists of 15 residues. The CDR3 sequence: CASSPNRGWSYGYTF. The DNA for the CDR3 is TGTGCCAGCAGCCCAAACAGGGGCTGGAGCTATGGCTACACCTTC.

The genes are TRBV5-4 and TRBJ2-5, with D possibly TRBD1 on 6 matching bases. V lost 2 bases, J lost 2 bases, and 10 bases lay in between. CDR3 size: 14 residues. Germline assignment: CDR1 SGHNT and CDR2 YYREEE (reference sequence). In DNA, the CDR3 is TGTGCCAGCAGCTTCAGACAGGAACAAGAGACCCAGTACTTC. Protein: CASSFRQEQETQYF.

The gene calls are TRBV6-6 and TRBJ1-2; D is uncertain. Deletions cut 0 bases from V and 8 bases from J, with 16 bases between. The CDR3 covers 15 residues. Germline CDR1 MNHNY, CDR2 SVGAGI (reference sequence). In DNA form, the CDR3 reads TGTGCCAGCAGTTACTCGACGGCCGCCGCGCGGGGCTACACCTTC. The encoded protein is CASSYSTAAARGYTF.

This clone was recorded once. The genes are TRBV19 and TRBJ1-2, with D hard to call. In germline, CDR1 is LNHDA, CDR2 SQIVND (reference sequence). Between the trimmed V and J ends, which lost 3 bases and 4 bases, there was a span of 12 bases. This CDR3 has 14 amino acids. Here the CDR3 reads CASSMTISGYGYTF. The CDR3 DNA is TGTGCCAGTAGTATGACGATCTCTGGCTATGGCTACACCTTC.

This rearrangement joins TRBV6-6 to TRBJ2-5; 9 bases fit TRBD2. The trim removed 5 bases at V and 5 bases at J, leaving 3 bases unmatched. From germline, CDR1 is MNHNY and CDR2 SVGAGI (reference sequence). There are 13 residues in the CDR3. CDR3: CASSAGGWETQYF. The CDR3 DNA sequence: TGTGCCAGCAGTGCGGGGGGGTGGGAGACCCAGTACTTC.

The CDR3 DNA reads as TGCGCCAGCAGTGACAAGCGGGGCACAGATACGCAGTATTTT. The encoded protein is CASSDKRGTDTQYF. The V gene is TRBV10-1, the J gene TRBJ2-3, with D perhaps matching TRBD2 (6 bases). This CDR3 has 14 amino acids. Germline V CDR1 and CDR2: WNHNN, SYGVQD (reference sequence). Trimming cost V 3 bases and J 1 base, with 8 bases left between them.

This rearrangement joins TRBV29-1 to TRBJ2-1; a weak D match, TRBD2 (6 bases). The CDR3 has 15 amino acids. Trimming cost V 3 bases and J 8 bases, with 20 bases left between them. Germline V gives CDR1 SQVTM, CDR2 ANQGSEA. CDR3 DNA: TGCAGCGTTGAGGGGCGGGCCGAGGGACTTGATGAGCAGTTCTTC. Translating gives CSVEGRAEGLDEQFF.

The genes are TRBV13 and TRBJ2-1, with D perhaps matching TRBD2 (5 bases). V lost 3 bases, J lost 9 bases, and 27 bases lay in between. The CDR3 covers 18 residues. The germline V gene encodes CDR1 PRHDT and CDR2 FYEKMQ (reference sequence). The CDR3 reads CASSFLAIDWTSVGEQFF. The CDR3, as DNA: TGTGCCAGCAGCTTCCTGGCCATAGACTGGACTTCCGTCGGTGAGCAGTTCTTC.

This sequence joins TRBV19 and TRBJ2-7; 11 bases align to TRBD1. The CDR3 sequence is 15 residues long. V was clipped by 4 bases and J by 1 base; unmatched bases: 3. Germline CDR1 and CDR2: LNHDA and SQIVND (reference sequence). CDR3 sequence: CASSTDRGPSYEQYF. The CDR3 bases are TGTGCCAGTAGTACGGACAGGGGGCCTTCCTACGAGCAGTACTTC.

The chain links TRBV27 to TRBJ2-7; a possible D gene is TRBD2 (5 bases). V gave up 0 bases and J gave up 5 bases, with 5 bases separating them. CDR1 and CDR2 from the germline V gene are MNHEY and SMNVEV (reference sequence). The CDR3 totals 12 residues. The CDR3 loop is CASSLSGDEQYF. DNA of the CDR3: TGTGCCAGCAGTTTATCCGGGGACGAGCAGTACTTC.

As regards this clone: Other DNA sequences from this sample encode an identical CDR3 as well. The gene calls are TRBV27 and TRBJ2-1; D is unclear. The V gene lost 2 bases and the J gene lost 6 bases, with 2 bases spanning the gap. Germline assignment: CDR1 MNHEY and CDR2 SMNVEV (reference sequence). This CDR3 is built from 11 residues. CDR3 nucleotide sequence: TGTGCCAGCAGTTTAGGCAATGAGCAGTTCTTC. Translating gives CASSLGNEQFF.

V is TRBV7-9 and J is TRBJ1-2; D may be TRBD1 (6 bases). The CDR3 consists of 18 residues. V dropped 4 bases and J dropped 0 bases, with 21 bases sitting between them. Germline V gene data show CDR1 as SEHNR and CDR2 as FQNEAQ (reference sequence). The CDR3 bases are TGTGCCAGCAGCTCCAGCGGTGCAGGGGATACGGCTAACTATGGCTACACCTTC. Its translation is CASSSSGAGDTANYGYTF.